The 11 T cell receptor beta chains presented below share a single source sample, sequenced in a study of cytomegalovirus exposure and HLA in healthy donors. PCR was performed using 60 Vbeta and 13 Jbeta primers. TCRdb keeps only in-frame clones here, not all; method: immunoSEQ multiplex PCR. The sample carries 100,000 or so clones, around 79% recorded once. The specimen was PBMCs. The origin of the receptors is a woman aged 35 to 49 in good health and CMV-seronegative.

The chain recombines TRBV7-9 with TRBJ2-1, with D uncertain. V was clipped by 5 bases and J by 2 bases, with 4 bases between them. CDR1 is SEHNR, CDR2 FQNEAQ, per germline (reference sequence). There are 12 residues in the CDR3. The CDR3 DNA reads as TGTGCCAGCAGCCCCGCCTACAATGAGCAGTTCTTC. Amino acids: CASSPAYNEQFF.

CDR3 amino acids: CASSIMSGGDEQYF. The CDR3 DNA follows: TGTGCCAGTAGTATAATGAGCGGGGGAGACGAGCAGTACTTC. The chain has TRBV19 and TRBJ2-5, with 8 bases that match TRBD2. The J call may be faulty, since TRBJ2-7 better matches the DNA end. Germline CDR1 LNHDA, CDR2 SQIVND (reference sequence). The CDR3 is 14 amino acids.

Here the CDR3 DNA reads TGTGCCAGTAGAAGTTCCGGGGAGAACTATGGCTACACCTTC. This sequence encodes CASRSSGENYGYTF. The chain links TRBV19 to TRBJ1-2; D remains unclear. The V end lost 6 bases, the J end lost 2 bases, and 13 bases lay between the germline ends. This CDR3 has 14 amino acids. The V gene's germline CDR1 is LNHDA and CDR2 SQIVND (reference sequence). Looking up the rest from reference TRBV19 and TRBJ1-2 gives the full variable domain: DGGITQSPKYLFRKEGQNVTLSCEQNLNHDAMYWYRQDPGQGLRLIYYSQIVNDFQKGDIAEGYSVSREKKESFPLTVTSAQKNPTAFYLCASRSSGENYGYTFGSGTRLTVV.

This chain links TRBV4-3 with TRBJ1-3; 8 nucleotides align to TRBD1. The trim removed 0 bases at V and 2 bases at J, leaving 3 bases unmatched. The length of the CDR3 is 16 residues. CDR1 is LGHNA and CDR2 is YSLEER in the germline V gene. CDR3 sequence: CASSQDNRGTGNTIYF. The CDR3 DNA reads TGCGCCAGCAGCCAAGATAACAGGGGGACTGGAAACACCATATATTTT.

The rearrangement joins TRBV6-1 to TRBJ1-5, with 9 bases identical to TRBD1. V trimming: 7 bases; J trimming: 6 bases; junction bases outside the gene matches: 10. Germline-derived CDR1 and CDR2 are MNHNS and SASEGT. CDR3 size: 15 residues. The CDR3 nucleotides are TGTGCCAGCAAACCGGTACAGGGGGCTGGTCAGCCCCAGCATTTT. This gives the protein CASKPVQGAGQPQHF.

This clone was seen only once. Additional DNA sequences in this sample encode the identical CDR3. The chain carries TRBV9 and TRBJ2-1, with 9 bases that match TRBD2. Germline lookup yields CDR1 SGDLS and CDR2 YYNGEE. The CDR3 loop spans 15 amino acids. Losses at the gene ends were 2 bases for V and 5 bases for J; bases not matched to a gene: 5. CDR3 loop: CASSVSLAGHNEQFF. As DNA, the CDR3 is TGTGCCAGCAGCGTGTCACTAGCGGGTCACAATGAGCAGTTCTTC.

CDR3 sequence: CASSLRGFQETQYF. DNA of the CDR3: TGTGCCAGTAGTCTGCGGGGGTTCCAAGAGACCCAGTACTTC. The chain is built from TRBV19 and TRBJ2-5; 7 nucleotides line up with TRBD2. After removal of 5 bases from V and 1 base from J, the junction contained 4 bases not matched to a gene. This CDR3 comprises 14 residues. Germline V gene lookup returns CDR1 LNHDA and CDR2 SQIVND (reference sequence).

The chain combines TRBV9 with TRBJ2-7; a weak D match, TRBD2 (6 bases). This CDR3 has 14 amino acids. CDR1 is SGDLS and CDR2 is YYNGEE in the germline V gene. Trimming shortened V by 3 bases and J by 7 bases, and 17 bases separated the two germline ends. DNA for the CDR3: TGTGCCAGCAGCGATCGCCGGGTGGCGGGAGAGCAGTACTTC. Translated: CASSDRRVAGEQYF.

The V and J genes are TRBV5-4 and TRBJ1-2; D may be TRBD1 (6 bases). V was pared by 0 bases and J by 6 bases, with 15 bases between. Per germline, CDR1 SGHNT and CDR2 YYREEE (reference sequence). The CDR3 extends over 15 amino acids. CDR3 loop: CASSLARGGRDGYTF. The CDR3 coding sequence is TGTGCCAGCAGCTTGGCTAGGGGGGGGCGCGATGGCTACACCTTC.

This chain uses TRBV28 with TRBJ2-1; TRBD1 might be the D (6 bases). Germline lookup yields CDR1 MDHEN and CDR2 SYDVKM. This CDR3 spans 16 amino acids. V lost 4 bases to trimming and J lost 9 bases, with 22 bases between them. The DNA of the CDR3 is TGTGCCAGCAGTTCCGAATACAGGGTAAAAACGTTTGAGCAGTTCTTC. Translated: CASSSEYRVKTFEQFF.

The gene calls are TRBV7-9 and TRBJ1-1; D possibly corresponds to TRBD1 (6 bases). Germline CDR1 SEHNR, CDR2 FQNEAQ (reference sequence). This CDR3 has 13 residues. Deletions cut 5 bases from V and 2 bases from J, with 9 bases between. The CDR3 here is CASSQTGNTEAFF. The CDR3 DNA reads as TGTGCCAGCAGCCAGACAGGAAACACTGAAGCTTTCTTT.